Presented here are 24 T cell receptor beta chains from one specimen sequenced in a study of T cell changes during pregnancy in multiple sclerosis. The method was immunoSEQ multiplex PCR; TCRdb's version includes in-frame clones alone and lacks a portion of them. The sample includes 20,000 to 25,000 clones, about 88% seen only once; the top ten take approximately 1%. The material was CD4+ T cells from peripheral blood mononuclear cells, obtained in the first trimester of pregnancy. Source of these receptors: a female donor in good health, enrolled as a control in a pregnancy study.

The chain uses TRBV5-1 and TRBJ1-4; TRBD1 agrees at 7 bases. With 4 bases clipped from V and 8 bases from J, the junction kept 8 bases outside the gene matches. Germline CDR1 reads SGHRS; CDR2 reads YFSETQ. The CDR3 covers 14 residues. CDR3 coding DNA: TGCGCCAGCAGCATCGACAGGGAGAGGGAAAAACTGTTTTTT. Residues: CASSIDREREKLFF.

This chain joins TRBV5-1 and TRBJ2-7, with 9 bases fitting TRBD1. The junction had 1 base not matched to a gene; V was cut back by 3 bases and J by 3 bases. This CDR3 contains 13 residues. CDR1 is SGHRS and CDR2 is YFSETQ in the germline V gene. The CDR3, as DNA: TGCGCCAGCAGCTGGACAGGGGACTACGAGCAGTACTTC. Translating gives CASSWTGDYEQYF.

V usage is TRBV11-3 and J usage is TRBJ2-1, with a weak D call TRBD2 (7 bases). This CDR3 is 17 amino acids long. Germline assignment: CDR1 SGHNT and CDR2 YENEEA. V was shortened by 5 bases and J by 9 bases, with 26 bases between the two germline ends. CDR3 in amino acids: CASSSSSFSGIGGEQFF. The CDR3 DNA reads as TGTGCCAGCAGCAGTAGCTCGTTCAGCGGGATAGGGGGTGAGCAGTTCTTC.

V and J are TRBV28 and TRBJ1-1; D is possibly TRBD1 (5 bases). V lost 4 bases and J lost 6, with 18 bases in between. Germline loops: CDR1 MDHEN, CDR2 SYDVKM. This CDR3 has 15 residues. The CDR3 region is CASSSPGPGGAEAFF. For the CDR3, the DNA is TGTGCCAGCAGTTCCCCAGGGCCCGGGGGGGCTGAAGCTTTCTTT.

CDR3 sequence (DNA): TGTGCCAGCACACCTGTAGCGGGAGGAAGCGAGCAGTACTTC. Encoded protein: CASTPVAGGSEQYF. The rearrangement links TRBV2 to TRBJ2-7, with TRBD2 matching over 10 bases. The V segment lost 7 bases and the J segment 6 bases; nucleotides outside the gene matches: 9. In germline, CDR1 is SNHLY, CDR2 FYNNEI. The length of the CDR3 is 14 residues.

This chain connects TRBV7-8 to TRBJ2-7, with TRBD2 as a possible D gene (6 bases). The CDR3 has 17 amino acids. Trimming shortened V by 0 bases and J by 5 bases, and 20 bases separated the two germline ends. The germline gives CDR1 SGHVS, CDR2 FQNEAQ. CDR3 protein: CASSLALSGRELNEQYF. Written as DNA, the CDR3 is TGTGCCAGCAGCTTAGCACTTAGTGGACGGGAGCTCAACGAGCAGTACTTC.

The rearrangement joins TRBV5-1 to TRBJ2-1, with 9 positions matching TRBD2. This CDR3 is 16 amino acids long. Per the germline V gene, CDR1 is SGHRS and CDR2 is YFSETQ. Unmatched junction bases numbered 11, after V lost 0 bases and J lost 10 bases. CDR3: CASSLGGAGGFDEQFF. CDR3 nucleotide sequence: TGCGCCAGCAGCTTGGGCGGGGCGGGGGGGTTCGACGAGCAGTTCTTC.

The chain joins TRBV7-9 to TRBJ1-2; D gene unclear. The ends were cut back, 3 bases at V and 8 bases at J, with 19 bases in the middle. Germline CDR1 SEHNR, CDR2 FQNEAQ (reference sequence). This CDR3 spans 15 amino acids. CDR3 bases: TGTGCCAGCAGCTTTCCCGTAGCTCTCGGTGGCGGCTACACCTTC. Translation: CASSFPVALGGGYTF.

The rearrangement joins TRBV18 to TRBJ1-4; no firm D call. Germline values: CDR1 KGHSH, CDR2 LQKENI. The CDR3 has 14 amino acids. The germline V and J ends were trimmed by 3 bases and 7 bases, with 12 bases remaining between them. CDR3 residues: CASSPGPRPEKLFF. The CDR3 DNA sequence: TGTGCCAGCTCACCGGGCCCTCGGCCTGAAAAACTGTTTTTT.

CDR3 nucleotides: TGTGCCAGCAGTGACGGGAGCTCCTACAATGAGCAGTTCTTC. This gives the protein CASSDGSSYNEQFF. The V and J genes are TRBV6-4 and TRBJ2-1, with a tentative D call TRBD2 (5 bases). Germline CDR1 reads MRHNA; CDR2 reads SNTAGT. The ends were cut back, 2 bases at V and 0 bases at J, with 5 bases in the middle. There are 14 residues in the CDR3.

This chain connects TRBV6-6 to TRBJ2-3; TRBD2 is a possible D gene (6 bases). The CDR3 length is 14 residues. V was cut by 5 bases and J by 3 bases, with 12 bases left in between. The germline CDR1 and CDR2 sequences are MNHNY and SVGAGI (reference sequence). Here the CDR3 reads CASSLAGRTDTQYF. CDR3 DNA sequence: TGTGCCAGCAGTCTCGCCGGGAGAACAGATACGCAGTATTTT.

The chain is built from TRBV14 and TRBJ2-1; D perhaps matches TRBD2 (5 bases). Germline V gene data show CDR1 as SGHDN and CDR2 as FVKESK. V shed 4 bases and J shed 0 bases, with 10 bases lying between them. The CDR3 sequence is 15 residues long. The CDR3 region has the DNA TGTGCCAGCAGCCCATTAGGACTCTCCTACAATGAGCAGTTCTTC. It specifies CASSPLGLSYNEQFF.

This chain joins TRBV6-6 and TRBJ1-2, with D unclear. Between the trimmed V and J ends, which lost 0 bases and 12 bases, there was a span of 14 bases. The V gene's germline CDR1 is MNHNY and CDR2 SVGAGI (reference sequence). The CDR3 is made up of 13 amino acids. DNA of the CDR3: TGTGCCAGCAGTTACTCGACTCGGGTTGGAGACACCTTC. This encodes CASSYSTRVGDTF.

The rearrangement links TRBV10-3 to TRBJ2-5; D is uncertain. The germline V gene has CDR1 ENHRY and CDR2 SYGVKD. The length of the CDR3 is 13 residues. V was trimmed by 3 bases and J by 3 bases, leaving 8 bases between them. The CDR3 sequence: CAISDRQKETQYF. Written as DNA, the CDR3 is TGTGCCATCAGTGACAGGCAGAAAGAGACCCAGTACTTC.

The chain joins TRBV18 to TRBJ2-1; tentative D call: TRBD2 (5 bases). CDR1 KGHSH and CDR2 LQKENI come from the germline V gene. V dropped 2 bases and J dropped 5 bases, with 13 bases sitting between them. CDR3 size: 15 residues. The CDR3: CASSPWRSGNNEQFF. CDR3 sequence (DNA): TGTGCCAGCTCACCATGGAGGTCCGGGAACAATGAGCAGTTCTTC. Based on the CDR3 plus reference TRBV18 and TRBJ2-1, the full variable domain is NAGVMQNPRHLVRRRGQEARLRCSPMKGHSHVYWYRQLPEEGLKFMVYLQKENIIDESGMPKERFSAEFPKEGPSILRIQQVVRGDSAAYFCASSPWRSGNNEQFFGPGTRLTVL.

DNA for the CDR3: TGTGCCAGCAAGAGAACAGCGAACACTGAAGCTTTCTTT. This sequence encodes CASKRTANTEAFF. The J gene is TRBJ1-1, the V gene TRBV14; D is ambiguous. The CDR3 runs to 13 residues. From germline, CDR1 is SGHDN and CDR2 FVKESK. Trimming removed 7 bases from V and 1 base from J, with 10 bases in between. The entire variable domain, with the rest obtained from reference TRBV14 and TRBJ1-1, is as follows: EAGVTQFPSHSVIEKGQTVTLRCDPISGHDNLYWYRRVMGKEIKFLLHFVKESKQDESGMPNNRFLAERTGGTYSTLKVQPAELEDSGVYFCASKRTANTEAFFGQGTRLTVV.

The chain carries TRBV19 and TRBJ2-7; 7 bases line up with TRBD1. Germline V lookup: CDR1 LNHDA, CDR2 SQIVND (reference sequence). V gave up 5 bases and J gave up 3 bases; unmatched junction bases: 7. The length of the CDR3 is 14 residues. CDR3 amino acids: CASSGRDSLYEQYF. CDR3 coding DNA: TGTGCCAGTAGTGGCCGGGACAGCCTCTACGAGCAGTACTTC.

Worth noting for this clone: The sample contains more than one DNA sequence encoding this CDR3. The chain uses TRBV5-1 and TRBJ2-7, with 11 bases lining up with TRBD2. Trimming took 1 base from V and 4 from J; bases not matched to a gene: 1. Germline V lookup: CDR1 SGHRS, CDR2 YFSETQ. This CDR3 is 14 amino acids long. The CDR3 is CASSLTSGGYEQYF. CDR3 nucleotides: TGCGCCAGCAGCTTGACTAGCGGGGGTTACGAGCAGTACTTC.

The chain links TRBV5-6 to TRBJ2-7; tentatively, D is TRBD1 (5 bases). The CDR3 loop spans 15 amino acids. The ends were cut back, 3 bases at V and 5 bases at J, with 18 bases in the middle. Germline V gene sequence: CDR1 SGHDT, CDR2 YYEEEE. CDR3 in DNA: TGTGCCAGCAGCTGGGGCCCTAGGAGTGGAAACGAGCAGTACTTC. Translated: CASSWGPRSGNEQYF.

The chain combines TRBV27 with TRBJ2-7; 11 bases map to TRBD2. V was pared by 7 bases and J by 5 bases, with 7 bases of the junction left unmatched. The length of the CDR3 is 14 residues. Germline V gene sequence: CDR1 MNHEY, CDR2 SMNVEV (reference sequence). CDR3 amino acids: CASMALAGEDEQYF. CDR3 bases: TGTGCCAGCATGGCACTAGCGGGAGAGGACGAGCAGTACTTC.

This chain links TRBV19 with TRBJ2-3; 7 bases agree with TRBD2. Germline CDR1 LNHDA, CDR2 SQIVND (reference sequence). After removal of 3 bases from V and 5 bases from J, the junction contained 8 bases not matched to a gene. The CDR3 is 15 residues long. Here the CDR3 reads CASSMPPGRGDTQYF. The CDR3 nucleotides read TGTGCCAGTAGTATGCCGCCGGGGAGGGGAGATACGCAGTATTTT.

The genes are TRBV10-1 and TRBJ2-7; 11 bases align to TRBD2. The CDR3 runs 14 residues. V was pared by 6 bases and J by 7 bases, with 8 bases of the junction left unmatched. CDR1 WNHNN and CDR2 SYGVQD come from the germline V gene (reference sequence). CDR3 protein: CASSPAGLAGEQYF. The CDR3 region has the DNA TGCGCCAGCAGCCCCGCAGGACTAGCGGGTGAGCAGTACTTC.

This clone was seen just once. The chain combines TRBV19 with TRBJ2-3; D may be TRBD2 (7 bases). V was pared by 4 bases and J by 5 bases, with 16 bases between. The CDR3 contains 15 residues. Germline CDR1 LNHDA, CDR2 SQIVND (reference sequence). CDR3 nucleotides: TGTGCCAGTAGTACCCGAGGAGGGGGGGAAGATACGCAGTATTTT. This sequence encodes CASSTRGGGEDTQYF. The full variable domain, rest sourced from reference TRBV19 and TRBJ2-3, is DGGITQSPKYLFRKEGQNVTLSCEQNLNHDAMYWYRQDPGQGLRLIYYSQIVNDFQKGDIAEGYSVSREKKESFPLTVTSAQKNPTAFYLCASSTRGGGEDTQYFGPGTRLTVL.

The V gene is TRBV5-1, the J gene TRBJ2-5; 14 nucleotides agree with TRBD2. The CDR3 contains 15 residues. Trimming cost V 4 bases and J 9 bases; bases outside gene matches: 8. Germline V lookup: CDR1 SGHRS, CDR2 YFSETQ. The chain's CDR3 is CASSPRGLAGVAQYF. CDR3 in DNA: TGCGCCAGCAGCCCTAGGGGACTAGCGGGAGTGGCCCAGTACTTC.